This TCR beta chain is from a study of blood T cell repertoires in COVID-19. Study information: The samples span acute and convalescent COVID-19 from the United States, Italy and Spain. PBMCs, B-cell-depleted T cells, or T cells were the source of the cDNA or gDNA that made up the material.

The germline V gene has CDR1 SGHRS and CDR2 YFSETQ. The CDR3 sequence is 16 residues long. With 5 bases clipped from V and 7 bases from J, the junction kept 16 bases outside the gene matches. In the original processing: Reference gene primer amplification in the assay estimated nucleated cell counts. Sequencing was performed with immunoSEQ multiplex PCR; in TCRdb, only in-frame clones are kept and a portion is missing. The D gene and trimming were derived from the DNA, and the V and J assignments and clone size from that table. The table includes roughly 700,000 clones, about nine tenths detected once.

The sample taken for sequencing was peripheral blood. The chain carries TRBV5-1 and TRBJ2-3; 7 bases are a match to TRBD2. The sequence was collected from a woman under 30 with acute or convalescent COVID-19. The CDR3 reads CASSGLAGVHRYTQYF. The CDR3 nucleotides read TGCGCCAGCAGTGGTTTGGCGGGGGTCCACCGGTATACGCAGTATTTT.